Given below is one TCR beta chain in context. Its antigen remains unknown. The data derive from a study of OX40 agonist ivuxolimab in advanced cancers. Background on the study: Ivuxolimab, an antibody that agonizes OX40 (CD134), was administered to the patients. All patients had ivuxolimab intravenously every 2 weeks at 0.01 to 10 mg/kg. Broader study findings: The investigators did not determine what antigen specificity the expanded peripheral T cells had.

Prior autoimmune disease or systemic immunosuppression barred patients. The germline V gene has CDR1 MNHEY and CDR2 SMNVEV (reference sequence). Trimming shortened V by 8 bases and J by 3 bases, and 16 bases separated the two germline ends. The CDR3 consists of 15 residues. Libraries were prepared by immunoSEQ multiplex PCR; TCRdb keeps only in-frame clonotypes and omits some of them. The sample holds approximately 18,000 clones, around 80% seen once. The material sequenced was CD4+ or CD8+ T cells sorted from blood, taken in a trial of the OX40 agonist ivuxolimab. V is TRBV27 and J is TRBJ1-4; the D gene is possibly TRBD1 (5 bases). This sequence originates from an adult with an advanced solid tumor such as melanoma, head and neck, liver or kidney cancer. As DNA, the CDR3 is TGTGCCAGCTCTCTGACAGCCTCACCTAATGAAAAACTGTTTTTT. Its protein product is CASSLTASPNEKLFF.